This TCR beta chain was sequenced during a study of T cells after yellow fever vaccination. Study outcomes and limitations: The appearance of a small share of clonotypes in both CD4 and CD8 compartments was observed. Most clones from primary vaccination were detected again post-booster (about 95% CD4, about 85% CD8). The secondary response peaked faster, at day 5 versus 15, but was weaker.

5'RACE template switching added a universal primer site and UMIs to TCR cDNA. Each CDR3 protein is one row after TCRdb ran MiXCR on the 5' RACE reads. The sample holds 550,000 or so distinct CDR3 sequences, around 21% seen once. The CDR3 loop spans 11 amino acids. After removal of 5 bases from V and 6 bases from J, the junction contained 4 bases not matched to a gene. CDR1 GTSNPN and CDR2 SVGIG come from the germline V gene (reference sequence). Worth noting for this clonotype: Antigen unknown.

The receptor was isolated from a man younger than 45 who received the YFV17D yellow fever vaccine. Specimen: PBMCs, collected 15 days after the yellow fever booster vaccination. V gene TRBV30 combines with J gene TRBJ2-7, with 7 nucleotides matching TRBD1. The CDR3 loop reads CAWAQGREQYF. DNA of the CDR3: TGTGCCTGGGCACAGGGGCGCGAGCAGTACTTC.